This is a list of T cell receptor beta chains from one sample in a study of blood T cell repertoires in COVID-19. The assay was immunoSEQ multiplex PCR, and TCRdb's table has in-frame clones only and misses some. Among a few hundred thousand clones listed, about 81% were seen once. What was sequenced was PBMCs or T cells enriched from blood (not recorded which). The receptors were sampled from a man in his forties or fifties who had recovered from COVID-19. The CDR3 runs from the conserved cysteine through the conserved F or W. D genes are given only for firm matches. A clone size is listed for some rows: how often the clone was seen (once, few, many), or a class if it is expanded.

v_call	j_call	d_call	clone_size	cdr3_aa	cdr3_nt
TRBV20-1	TRBJ1-1	.	.	CSARDRTEAFF	TGCAGTGCTAGAGATCGGACTGAAGCTTTCTTT
TRBV7-3	TRBJ2-5	TRBD1	.	CASSLNARGLGAQYF	TGTGCCAGCAGTTTAAACGCAAGGGGGCTTGGGGCCCAGTACTTC
TRBV30	TRBJ1-6	.	once	CASANKNSPLHF	TGTGCCTCCGCGAATAAAAATTCACCCCTCCACTTT
TRBV6-6	TRBJ1-5	.	.	CASSSDRLYQPQHF	TGTGCCAGCAGCTCCGACAGACTCTATCAGCCCCAGCATTTT
TRBV11-2	TRBJ2-3	TRBD1	.	CASSLSGLYRGTDTQYF	TGTGCCAGCAGCTTAAGTGGTCTGTACAGGGGGACAGATACGCAGTATTTT
TRBV23-1	TRBJ2-1	.	.	CASSQSRESSSYNEQFF	TGCGCCAGCAGTCAATCGCGCGAGAGTAGCTCCTACAATGAGCAGTTCTTC
TRBV30	TRBJ1-2	.	.	CAWKMVKANQGGYTF	TGTGCCTGGAAGATGGTCAAGGCAAATCAGGGAGGCTACACCTTC
TRBV5-6	TRBJ2-7	.	.	CASSWRDEQYF	TGTGCCAGCAGCTGGCGGGACGAGCAGTACTTC
TRBV19	TRBJ1-2	.	.	CARSSQEGQNYGYTF	TGTGCCAGAAGTAGCCAGGAGGGGCAAAACTATGGCTACACCTTC
TRBV27	TRBJ1-2	TRBD1	.	CASSFGTGGEGGYTF	TGTGCCAGCAGCTTCGGGACAGGGGGCGAAGGTGGCTACACCTTC
TRBV21-1	TRBJ2-7	.	few	CASRTRSLATYEQYF	TGTGCCAGCAGGACCCGAAGTTTAGCCACCTACGAGCAGTACTTC
TRBV7-3	TRBJ2-7	TRBD2	.	CASRAGGGKDEQYF	TGTGCCTCACGAGCGGGGGGCGGCAAGGACGAGCAGTACTTC
TRBV18	TRBJ1-1	TRBD1	.	CASSPLPPGTGVNTEAFF	TGTGCCAGCTCACCCCTCCCCCCCGGGACAGGGGTCAACACTGAAGCTTTCTTT
TRBV7-9	TRBJ1-6	TRBD1	.	CASSQGQGDGPLHF	TGTGCCAGCTCACAAGGGCAGGGGGACGGACCCCTCCACTTT
TRBV5-4	TRBJ1-1	.	.	CASSWTGGATEAFF	TGTGCCAGCAGCTGGACCGGGGGGGCTACTGAAGCTTTCTTT
TRBV5-6	TRBJ2-7	TRBD1	.	CASRSDRDYEQYF	TGTGCCAGCAGATCCGACAGGGACTACGAGCAGTACTTC
TRBV29-1	TRBJ2-7	TRBD1	.	CSASDPGQRTRYF	TGCAGCGCCTCAGACCCGGGACAGAGGACACGGTACTTC
TRBV2	TRBJ1-1	TRBD1	.	CASSERGLGTEAFF	TGTGCCAGCAGTGAAAGGGGGCTCGGGACTGAAGCTTTCTTT
TRBV24-1	TRBJ2-5	.	.	CATSDIRTAMETQYF	TGTGCCACCAGTGATATTAGGACAGCCATGGAGACCCAGTACTTC
TRBV9	TRBJ1-4	.	.	CASSVGTGSYEKLFF	TGTGCCAGCAGCGTAGGTACGGGGTCTTACGAAAAACTGTTTTTT
TRBV27	TRBJ2-3	.	.	CASSWEGGLTDTQYF	TGTGCCAGCAGTTGGGAGGGGGGTCTCACAGATACGCAGTATTTT
TRBV5-5	TRBJ2-7	.	.	CASSLALWTSSSYEQYF	TGTGCCAGCAGCTTGGCCTTGTGGACTTCAAGCTCCTACGAGCAGTACTTC
TRBV29-1	TRBJ2-5	.	.	CSGRANQETQYF	TGCAGCGGTCGTGCTAACCAAGAGACCCAGTACTTC